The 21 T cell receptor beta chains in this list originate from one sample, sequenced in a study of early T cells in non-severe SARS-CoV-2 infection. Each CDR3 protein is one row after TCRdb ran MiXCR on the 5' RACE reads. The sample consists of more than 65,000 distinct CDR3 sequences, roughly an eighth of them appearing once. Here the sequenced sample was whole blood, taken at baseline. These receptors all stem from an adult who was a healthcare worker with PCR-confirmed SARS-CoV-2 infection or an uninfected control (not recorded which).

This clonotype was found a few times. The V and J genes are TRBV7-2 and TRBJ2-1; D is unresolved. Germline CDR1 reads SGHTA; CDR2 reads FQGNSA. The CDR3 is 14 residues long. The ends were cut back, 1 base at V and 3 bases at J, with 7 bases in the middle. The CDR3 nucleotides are TGTGCCAGCAGCTTAGTCTGGGTCTACAATGAGCAGTTCTTC. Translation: CASSLVWVYNEQFF.

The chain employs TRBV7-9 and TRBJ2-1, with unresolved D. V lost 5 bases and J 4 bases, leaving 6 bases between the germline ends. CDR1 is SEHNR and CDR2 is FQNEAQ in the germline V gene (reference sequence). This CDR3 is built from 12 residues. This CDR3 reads CASSDAYNEQFF. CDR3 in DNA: TGTGCCAGCAGCGATGCGTACAATGAGCAGTTCTTC.

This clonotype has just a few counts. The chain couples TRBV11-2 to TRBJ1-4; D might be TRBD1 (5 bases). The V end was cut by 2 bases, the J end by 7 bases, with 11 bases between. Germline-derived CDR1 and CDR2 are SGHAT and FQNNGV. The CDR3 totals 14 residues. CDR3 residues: CASSLPQGGEKLFF. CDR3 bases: TGTGCCAGCAGCTTACCCCAGGGCGGTGAAAAACTGTTTTTT.

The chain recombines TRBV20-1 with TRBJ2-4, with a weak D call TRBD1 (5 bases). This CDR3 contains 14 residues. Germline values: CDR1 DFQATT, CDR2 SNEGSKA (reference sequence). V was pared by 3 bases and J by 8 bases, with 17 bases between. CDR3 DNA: TGCAGTGCTAGGACGGGTTGGCCCAGGGACATTCAGTACTTC. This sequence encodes CSARTGWPRDIQYF.

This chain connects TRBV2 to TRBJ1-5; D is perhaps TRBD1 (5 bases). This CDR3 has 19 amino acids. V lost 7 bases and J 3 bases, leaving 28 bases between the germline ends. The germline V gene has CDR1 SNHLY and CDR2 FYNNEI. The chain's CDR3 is CASKRGGARELIYNQPQHF. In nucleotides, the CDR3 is TGTGCCAGCAAGAGGGGTGGGGCCCGGGAGTTGATTTACAATCAGCCCCAGCATTTT.

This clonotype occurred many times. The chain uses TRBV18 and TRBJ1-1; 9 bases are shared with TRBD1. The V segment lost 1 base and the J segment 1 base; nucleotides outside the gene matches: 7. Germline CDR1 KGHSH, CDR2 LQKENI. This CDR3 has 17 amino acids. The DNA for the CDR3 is TGTGCCAGCTCACCACGGATTCGGACAGGGGCGAACACTGAAGCTTTCTTT. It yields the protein CASSPRIRTGANTEAFF.

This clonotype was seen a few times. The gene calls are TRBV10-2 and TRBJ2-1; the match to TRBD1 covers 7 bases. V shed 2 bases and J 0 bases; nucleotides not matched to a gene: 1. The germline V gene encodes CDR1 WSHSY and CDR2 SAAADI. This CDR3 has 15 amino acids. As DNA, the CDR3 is TGCGCCAGCAGTGAGCAGGGGGTCTCCTACAATGAGCAGTTCTTC. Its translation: CASSEQGVSYNEQFF.

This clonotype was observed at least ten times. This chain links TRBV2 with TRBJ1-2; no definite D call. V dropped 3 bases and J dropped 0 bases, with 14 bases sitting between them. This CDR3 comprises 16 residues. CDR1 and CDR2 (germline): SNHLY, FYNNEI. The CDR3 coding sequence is TGTGCCAGCAGTGAGAGGGTAGGAACCACTAACTATGGCTACACCTTC. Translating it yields CASSERVGTTNYGYTF.

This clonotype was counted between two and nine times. The CDR3 is CASSWTVQETQYF. CDR3 DNA sequence: TGTGCCAGCAGTTGGACAGTCCAAGAGACCCAGTACTTC. The V call is TRBV12-3 or TRBV12-4, the J call TRBJ2-5; tentatively, D is TRBD1 (6 bases). Deletions cut 4 bases from V and 1 base from J, with 7 bases between. The CDR3 totals 13 residues.

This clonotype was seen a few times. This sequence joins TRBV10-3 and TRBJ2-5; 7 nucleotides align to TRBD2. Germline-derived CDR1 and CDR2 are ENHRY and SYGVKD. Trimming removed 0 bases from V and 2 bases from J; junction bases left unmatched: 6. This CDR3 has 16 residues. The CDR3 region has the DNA TGTGCCATCAGTGAGTCCGGGACTAATAAACAAGAGACCCAGTACTTC. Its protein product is CAISESGTNKQETQYF.

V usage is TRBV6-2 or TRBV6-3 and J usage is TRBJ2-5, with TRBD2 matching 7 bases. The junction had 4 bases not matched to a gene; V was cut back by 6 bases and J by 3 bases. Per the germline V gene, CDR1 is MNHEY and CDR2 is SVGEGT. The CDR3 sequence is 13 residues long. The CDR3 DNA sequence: TGTGCCAGCAGATGGGGGGGAAAAGAGACCCAGTACTTC. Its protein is CASRWGGKETQYF.

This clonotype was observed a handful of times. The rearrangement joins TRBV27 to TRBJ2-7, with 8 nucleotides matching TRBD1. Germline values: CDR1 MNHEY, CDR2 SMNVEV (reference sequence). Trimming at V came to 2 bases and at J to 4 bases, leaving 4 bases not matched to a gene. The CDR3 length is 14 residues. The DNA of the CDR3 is TGTGCCAGCAGTTTAGGCAGGGGGCGGTACGAGCAGTACTTC. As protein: CASSLGRGRYEQYF.

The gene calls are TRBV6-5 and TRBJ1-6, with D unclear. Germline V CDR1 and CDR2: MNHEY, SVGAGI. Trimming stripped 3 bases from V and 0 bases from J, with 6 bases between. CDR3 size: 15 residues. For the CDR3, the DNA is TGTGCCAGCAGTTATGGACTCTCCTATAATTCACCCCTCCACTTT. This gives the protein CASSYGLSYNSPLHF.

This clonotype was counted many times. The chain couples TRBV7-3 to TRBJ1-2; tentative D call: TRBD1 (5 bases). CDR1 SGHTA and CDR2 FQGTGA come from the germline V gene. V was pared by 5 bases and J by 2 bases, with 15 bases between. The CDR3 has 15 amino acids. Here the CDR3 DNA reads TGTGCCAGCAGCCCATCGGGGACCCAGAACTATGGCTACACCTTC. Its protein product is CASSPSGTQNYGYTF. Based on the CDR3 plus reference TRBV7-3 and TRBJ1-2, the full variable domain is GAGVSQTPSNKVTEKGKYVELRCDPISGHTALYWYRQSLGQGPEFLIYFQGTGAADDSGLPNDRFFAVRPEGSVSTLKIQRTERGDSAVYLCASSPSGTQNYGYTFGSGTRLTVV.

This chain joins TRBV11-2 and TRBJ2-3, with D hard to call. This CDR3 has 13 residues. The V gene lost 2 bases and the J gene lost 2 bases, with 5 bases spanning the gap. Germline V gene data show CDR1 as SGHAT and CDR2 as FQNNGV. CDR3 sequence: CASSLLVTDTQYF. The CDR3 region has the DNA TGTGCCAGCAGCTTACTGGTCACAGATACGCAGTATTTT.

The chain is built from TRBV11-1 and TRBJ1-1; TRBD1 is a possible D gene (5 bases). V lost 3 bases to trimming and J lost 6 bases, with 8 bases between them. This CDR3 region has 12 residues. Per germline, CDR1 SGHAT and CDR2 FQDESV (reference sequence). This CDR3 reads CASSFRQSEAFF. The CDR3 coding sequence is TGTGCCAGCAGCTTTCGACAGTCTGAAGCTTTCTTT. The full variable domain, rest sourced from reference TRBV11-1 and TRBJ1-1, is EAEVAQSPRYKITEKSQAVAFWCDPISGHATLYWYRQILGQGPELLVQFQDESVVDDSQLPKDRFSAERLKGVDSTLKIQPAELGDSAMYLCASSFRQSEAFFGQGTRLTVV.

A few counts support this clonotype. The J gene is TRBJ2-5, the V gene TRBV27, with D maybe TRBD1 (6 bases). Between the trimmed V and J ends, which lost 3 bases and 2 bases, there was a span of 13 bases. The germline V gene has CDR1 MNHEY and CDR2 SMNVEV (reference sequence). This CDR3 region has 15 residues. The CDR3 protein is CASSFLTGAQETQYF. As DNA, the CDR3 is TGTGCCAGCAGTTTCCTGACAGGCGCACAAGAGACCCAGTACTTC.

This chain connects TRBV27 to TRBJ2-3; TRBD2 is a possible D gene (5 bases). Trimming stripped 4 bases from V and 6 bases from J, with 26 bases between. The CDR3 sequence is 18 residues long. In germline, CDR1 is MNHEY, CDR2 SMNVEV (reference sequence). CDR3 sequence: CASSSGPYRLDTGDTQYF. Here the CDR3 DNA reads TGTGCCAGCAGTTCCGGACCATACCGTCTCGACACGGGGGATACGCAGTATTTT.

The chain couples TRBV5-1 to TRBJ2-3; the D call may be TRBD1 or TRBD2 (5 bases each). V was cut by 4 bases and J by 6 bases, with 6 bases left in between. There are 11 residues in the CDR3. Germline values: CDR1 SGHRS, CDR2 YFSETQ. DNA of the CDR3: TGCGCCAGCAGCGAGGGGGATACGCAGTATTTT. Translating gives CASSEGDTQYF.

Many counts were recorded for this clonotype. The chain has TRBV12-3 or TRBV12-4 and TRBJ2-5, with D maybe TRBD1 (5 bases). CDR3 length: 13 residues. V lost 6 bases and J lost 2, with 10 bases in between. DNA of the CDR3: TGTGCCAGCAGCACCCGACAGCAAGAGACCCAGTACTTC. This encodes CASSTRQQETQYF.

For the CDR3, the DNA is TGCAGTGCTAGCCGCTCGAGGGGGGGCCGGGAGACCCAGTACTTC. Protein: CSASRSRGGRETQYF. The V and J genes are TRBV20-1 and TRBJ2-5; a possible D gene is TRBD2 (7 bases). CDR1 and CDR2 (germline): DFQATT, SNEGSKA (reference sequence). Trimming shortened V by 3 bases and J by 5 bases, and 19 bases separated the two germline ends. The CDR3 is 15 residues long.